This T cell receptor (beta chain) was observed in a study of CD8+ T cells in alopecia areata (dated by TCRdb to between 2017 and 2018). General notes on the study: The treated patients took part in an open-label pilot trial in which moderate-to-severe alopecia areata was treated with oral tofacitinib at 5 to 10 mg twice daily. Tofacitinib was administered for 6 to 18 months, and 6 months of follow-up off drug were then conducted to assess delayed response and recurrence. To study T cell clonal expansion in alopecia areata, the researchers applied high-throughput TCRbeta sequencing to both the C3H/HeJ mouse model and human patients. Human TCRbeta sequencing covered scalp tissue and sorted CD4+ and CD8+ peripheral blood T cells from patchy and totalis/universalis alopecia areata patients and healthy controls. Biopsies were taken from tofacitinib-treated patients at baseline and at 4 and 24 weeks of treatment, and a later scalp biopsy was taken in several of the tofacitinib-treated patients. Clonality in the scalp was compared among normal scalp (n=4), patchy alopecia areata scalp (n=8), and alopecia totalis/universalis scalp (n=8). RNA was obtained with the PAXgene miRNA kit for fixed scalp, the miRNeasy kit for PBMCs, and the RNeasy kit for mouse skin. immunoSEQ multiplex PCR using 35 Vbeta forward primers and 13 Jbeta reverse primers was used to amplify TCRbeta CDR3 regions.

What the study reported, not specific to this receptor: TCR sequences shared between patients were less clear than in mice, possibly partly because of HLA diversity in the patient population. Compared with normal scalp, lesional scalp had higher clonality and more expanded CD8+ clones, particularly in alopecia totalis/universalis, a pattern that suggests antigenic drive. Unlike mouse skin, where gammadelta T cells dominate, normal human skin contains resident alphabeta T cells that get sequenced too, which complicates analysis of the scalp TCR repertoire.

Only a few counts were recorded for this clone. This clone's antigen is unknown. No much larger clone exists at a distance of one base, and base qualities are not known. In the paper's terms, the time point label means: baseline before oral tofacitinib. Lesional scalp punch biopsies and peripheral blood were obtained from alopecia areata patients. PBMCs were isolated by density centrifugation and stained for CD3, CD4 and CD8, and CD4+ and CD8+ T cells were sorted on a FACSAria. The germline V gene specifies SGHTA as CDR1 and FQGTGA as CDR2. Inclusive of the bounding cysteine and phenylalanine, the CDR3 is 17 residues long. The entry retains the CDR3 DNA only, 51 bases that are in frame from base 1. Here V drops 5 bases and J drops 0 bases, and the junction holds 9 bases not matched to any gene. Library method: the immunoSEQ multiplex PCR assay. For TCR sequencing, RNA was extracted from every sample and reverse transcribed into cDNA to serve as template. First-strand cDNA was synthesized using SuperScript III with a 2:1 mix of oligo-dT and random hexamers. Amplification bias was assessed with a synthetic immune receptor repertoire, and residual bias was removed computationally. The paper's processing steps were these. Raw reads were preprocessed to remove errors, and CDR3 was defined according to IMGT conventions as the region from the conserved cysteine to phenylalanine. Clonality was computed by normalizing Shannon entropy by log2 of the number of productive unique TCRs and subtracting the result from 1. Whether each scalp clone was CD4 or CD8 was inferred by checking scalp TCRbeta sequences against the CD4 and CD8 repertoires from sorted blood. TCRdb limited this immuneACCESS table to in-frame rearrangements with V and J called. A share of clones is missing; checked studies link under half to unresolved V genes, and the rest is unexplained. Clone size and the V and J calls come from that table; the DNA yielded D and trimming. This sample lists about 250,000 clones; under 80% were detected once. Approximately 1.2% of the sample lies in the top ten.

This receptor was obtained from a human donor with alopecia areata. Source: CD4+ T cells sorted from blood, taken at week 0. The rearrangement joined TRBV7-3 to TRBJ2-1, with 8 bases aligning to TRBD2. The CDR3 region: CASSPYGGDPSYNEQFF. The DNA sequence reads TGTGCCAGCAGCCCGTACGGGGGGGACCCCTCCTACAATGAGCAGTTCTTC.